What follows are 9 T cell receptor beta chains derived from one specimen sequenced in a study of response to subunit inactivated influenza vaccine. A single record per CDR3 protein comes from TCRdb applying MiXCR to the RT-PCR reads. The sample has under 850,000 distinct CDR3 sequences, less than 20% seen once. This specimen consisted of PBMCs from blood, obtained about 5 days after vaccination. The receptors were gathered from a man in his forties or fifties who received an inactivated influenza vaccine.

The chain combines TRBV29-1 with TRBJ2-5; 8 bases fit TRBD1. J was trimmed by 3 bases and V by 2 bases; bases with no gene match: 5. Germline V gives CDR1 SQVTM, CDR2 ANQGSEA. The CDR3 covers 14 residues. Here the CDR3 reads CSVEPQGAEETQYF. The CDR3 nucleotides read TGCAGCGTTGAACCGCAGGGGGCTGAAGAGACCCAGTACTTC.

This chain uses TRBV29-1 with TRBJ2-1; weak D call: TRBD2 (5 bases). Trimming pared 4 bases from V and 0 bases from J, leaving 13 bases between. Germline CDR1 is SQVTM and CDR2 is ANQGSEA. This CDR3 contains 15 residues. The CDR3 loop reads CSVGKRGGSYNEQFF. The DNA of the CDR3 is TGCAGCGTTGGAAAAAGAGGAGGCTCCTACAATGAGCAGTTCTTC.

This clonotype has just a few counts. The gene calls are TRBV15 and TRBJ2-1, with 8 bases matching TRBD2. Trimming removed 5 bases from V and 8 bases from J; junction bases left unmatched: 8. From germline, CDR1 is LNHNV and CDR2 YYDKDF (reference sequence). The CDR3 is made up of 14 amino acids. The CDR3 here is CATSERGLGYEQFF. CDR3 in DNA: TGTGCCACCAGCGAGCGGGGACTAGGGTATGAGCAGTTCTTC.

This clonotype was found a few times. The chain combines TRBV12-3 or TRBV12-4 with TRBJ2-3; 11 bases are shared with TRBD2. The CDR3 totals 17 residues. V was pared by 6 bases and J by 3 bases, with 11 bases of the junction left unmatched. CDR3 bases: TGTGCCAGCAGCCTAACCTCTTTAGCGGGGGGGACAGATACGCAGTATTTT. Its translation: CASSLTSLAGGTDTQYF.

In this sample, this clonotype turned up many times. CDR3 DNA sequence: TGTGCCATCAGTGAGCCTAGTGGCTTCTCCTACAATGAGCAGTTCTTC. Amino acids: CAISEPSGFSYNEQFF. V and J are TRBV10-3 and TRBJ2-1; D gene unclear. This CDR3 has 16 amino acids. Germline CDR1 reads ENHRY; CDR2 reads SYGVKD. Trimming took 2 bases from V and 0 from J, leaving 11 bases between them.

This clonotype was observed at least ten times. This chain joins TRBV10-3 and TRBJ1-6; D is unclear. In germline, CDR1 is ENHRY, CDR2 SYGVKD. The V end was cut by 4 bases, the J end by 10 bases, with 11 bases between. This CDR3 contains 13 residues. The CDR3 nucleotides are TGTGCCATCAGTGGCAGTTCTGGCTCACCCCTCCACTTT. Its protein is CAISGSSGSPLHF.

This clonotype was observed at least ten times. CDR3: CASSAFPNQPQHF. In DNA, the CDR3 is TGCGCCAGCAGCGCATTTCCGAATCAGCCCCAGCATTTT. The chain uses TRBV4-3 and TRBJ1-5; no firm D call. The CDR3 runs 13 residues. The V gene's germline CDR1 is LGHNA and CDR2 YSLEER. V was cut by 5 bases and J by 4 bases, with 9 bases left in between.

This clonotype was seen more than once but under ten times. The gene calls are TRBV29-1 and TRBJ2-5; 12 nucleotides agree with TRBD2. Germline V lookup: CDR1 SQVTM, CDR2 ANQGSEA. With V trimmed by 4 bases and J by 7 bases, 13 bases remained unmatched. The CDR3 sequence is 16 residues long. The CDR3 sequence is CSVVLAGGPRSGTQYF. CDR3 coding DNA: TGCAGCGTTGTGCTAGCGGGAGGGCCCAGGTCCGGGACCCAGTACTTC.

This chain connects TRBV9 to TRBJ2-1; TRBD1 is a possible D gene (5 bases). With 4 bases removed from V and 6 bases from J, the gap between germline ends came to 14 bases. CDR3 length: 14 residues. Germline assignment: CDR1 SGDLS and CDR2 YYNGEE. The CDR3 bases are TGTGCCAGCAGCCCCTCCGCAGGGCTCAATGAGCAGTTCTTC. Protein product: CASSPSAGLNEQFF.